This T cell receptor beta chain came from a study of long-term antiretroviral therapy in people with HIV. Findings and caveats of the study: HIV repertoires showed narrower CDR3 length ranges than controls.

This clone has a single count. Antigen unknown. Assay version v3.0 of immunoSEQ was used, and it was run at survey level. The target of sequencing was 40,000-50,000 T-cell genomes per sample. Generated by immunoSEQ multiplex PCR, the TCRdb table keeps only in-frame clones and is missing some. The data contain tens of thousands of clones, 86% of them singletons. This CDR3 has 15 residues. V lost 2 bases, J lost 6 bases, and 8 bases stayed unmatched. Germline-derived CDR1 and CDR2 are SGHVS and FNYEAQ. Each HIV-infected participant was given treatment in the United States. The specimen was unsorted PBMCs, collected approximately 2.7 years after starting antiretroviral therapy. The receptor comes from a man aged 40-50 years with HIV. The chain joins TRBV7-6 to TRBJ1-2, with TRBD1 matching 8 bases. Here the CDR3 reads CASSLTGGEGNGYTF. The CDR3 coding sequence is TGTGCCAGCAGCTTAACAGGGGGAGAGGGGAATGGCTACACCTTC.